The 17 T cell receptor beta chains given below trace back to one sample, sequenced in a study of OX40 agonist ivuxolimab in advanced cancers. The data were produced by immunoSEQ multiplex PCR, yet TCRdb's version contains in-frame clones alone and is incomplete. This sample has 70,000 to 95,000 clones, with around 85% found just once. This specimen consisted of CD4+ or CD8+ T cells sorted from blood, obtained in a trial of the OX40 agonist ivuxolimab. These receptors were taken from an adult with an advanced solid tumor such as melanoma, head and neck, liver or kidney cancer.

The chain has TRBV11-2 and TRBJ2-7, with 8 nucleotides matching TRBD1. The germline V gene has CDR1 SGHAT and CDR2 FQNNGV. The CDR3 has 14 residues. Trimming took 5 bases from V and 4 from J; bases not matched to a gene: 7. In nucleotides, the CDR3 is TGTGCCAGCAGCCTGGGGACAGGAGGATACGAGCAGTACTTC. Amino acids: CASSLGTGGYEQYF.

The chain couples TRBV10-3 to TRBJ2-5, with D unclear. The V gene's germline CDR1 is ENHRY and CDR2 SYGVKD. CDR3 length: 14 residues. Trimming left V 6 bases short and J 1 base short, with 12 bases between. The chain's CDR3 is CAIRSDRIQETQYF. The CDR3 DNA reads TGTGCCATCAGATCAGACCGAATCCAAGAGACCCAGTACTTC.

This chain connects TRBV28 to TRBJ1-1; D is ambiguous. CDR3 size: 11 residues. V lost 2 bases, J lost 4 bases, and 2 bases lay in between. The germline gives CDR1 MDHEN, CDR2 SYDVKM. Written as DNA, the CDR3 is TGTGCCAGCAGTTTAGGCACTGAAGCTTTCTTT. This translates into CASSLGTEAFF.

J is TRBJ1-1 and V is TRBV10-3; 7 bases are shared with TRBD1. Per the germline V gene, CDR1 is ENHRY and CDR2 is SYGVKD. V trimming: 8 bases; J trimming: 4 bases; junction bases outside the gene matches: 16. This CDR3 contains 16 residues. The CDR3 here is CAIGRAGGNVGTEAFF. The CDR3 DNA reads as TGTGCCATCGGTCGGGCAGGGGGTAATGTGGGCACTGAAGCTTTCTTT.

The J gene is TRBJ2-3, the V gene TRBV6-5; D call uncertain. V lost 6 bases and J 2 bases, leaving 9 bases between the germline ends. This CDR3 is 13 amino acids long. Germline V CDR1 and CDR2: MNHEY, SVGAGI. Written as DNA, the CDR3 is TGTGCCAGCAGGCGAACCGACACAGATACGCAGTATTTT. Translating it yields CASRRTDTDTQYF.

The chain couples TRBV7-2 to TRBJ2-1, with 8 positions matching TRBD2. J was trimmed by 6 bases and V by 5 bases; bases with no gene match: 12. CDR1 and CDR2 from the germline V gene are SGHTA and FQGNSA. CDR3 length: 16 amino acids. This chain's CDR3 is CASSTTSGFAPNEQFF. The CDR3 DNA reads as TGTGCCAGCAGCACCACTAGCGGCTTTGCCCCCAATGAGCAGTTCTTC.

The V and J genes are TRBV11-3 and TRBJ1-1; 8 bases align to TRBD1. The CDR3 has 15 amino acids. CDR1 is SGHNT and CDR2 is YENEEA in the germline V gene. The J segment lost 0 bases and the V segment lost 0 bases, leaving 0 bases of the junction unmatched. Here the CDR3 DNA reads TGTGCCAGCAGCTTAGAGGGACAGGTGAACACTGAAGCTTTCTTT. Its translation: CASSLEGQVNTEAFF.

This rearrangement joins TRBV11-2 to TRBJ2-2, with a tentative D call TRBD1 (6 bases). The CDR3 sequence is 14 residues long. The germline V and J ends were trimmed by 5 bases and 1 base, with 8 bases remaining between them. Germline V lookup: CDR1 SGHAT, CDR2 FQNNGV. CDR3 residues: CASSLTGNTGELFF. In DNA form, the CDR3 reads TGTGCCAGCAGCCTGACAGGGAACACCGGGGAGCTGTTTTTT.

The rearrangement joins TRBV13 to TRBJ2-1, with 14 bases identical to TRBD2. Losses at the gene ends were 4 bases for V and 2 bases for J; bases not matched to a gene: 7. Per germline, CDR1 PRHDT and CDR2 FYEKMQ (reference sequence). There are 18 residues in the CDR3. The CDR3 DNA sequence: TGTGCCAGCAGCTCAGAGGGGACTAGCGGGAGTCCCTACAATGAGCAGTTCTTC. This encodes CASSSEGTSGSPYNEQFF.

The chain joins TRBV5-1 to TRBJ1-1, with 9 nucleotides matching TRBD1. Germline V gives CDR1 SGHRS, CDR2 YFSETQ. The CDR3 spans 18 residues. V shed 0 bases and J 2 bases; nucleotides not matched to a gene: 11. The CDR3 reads CASSLGSGTGFFNTEAFF. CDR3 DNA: TGCGCCAGCAGCTTGGGATCAGGGACAGGGTTTTTTAACACTGAAGCTTTCTTT.

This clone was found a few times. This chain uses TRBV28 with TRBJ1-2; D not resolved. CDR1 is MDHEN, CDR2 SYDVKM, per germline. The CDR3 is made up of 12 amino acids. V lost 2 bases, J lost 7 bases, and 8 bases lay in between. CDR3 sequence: CASSLSTGGYTF. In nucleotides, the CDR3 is TGTGCCAGCAGTTTAAGCACGGGTGGCTACACCTTC.

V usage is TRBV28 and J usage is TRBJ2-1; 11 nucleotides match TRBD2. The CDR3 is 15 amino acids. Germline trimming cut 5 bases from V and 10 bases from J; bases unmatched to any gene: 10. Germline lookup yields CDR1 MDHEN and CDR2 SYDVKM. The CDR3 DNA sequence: TGTGCCAGCAGTCTCGAACCCGGGACTAGCGGAGAGCAGTTCTTC. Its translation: CASSLEPGTSGEQFF.

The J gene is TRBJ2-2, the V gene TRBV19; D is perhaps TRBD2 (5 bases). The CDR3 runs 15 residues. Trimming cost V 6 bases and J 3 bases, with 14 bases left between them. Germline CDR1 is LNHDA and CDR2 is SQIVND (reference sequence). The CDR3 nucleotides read TGTGCCAGTAGCTATTACAAGGGAGACACCGGGGAGCTGTTTTTT. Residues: CASSYYKGDTGELFF. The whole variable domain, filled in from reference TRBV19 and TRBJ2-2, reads DGGITQSPKYLFRKEGQNVTLSCEQNLNHDAMYWYRQDPGQGLRLIYYSQIVNDFQKGDIAEGYSVSREKKESFPLTVTSAQKNPTAFYLCASSYYKGDTGELFFGEGSRLTVL.

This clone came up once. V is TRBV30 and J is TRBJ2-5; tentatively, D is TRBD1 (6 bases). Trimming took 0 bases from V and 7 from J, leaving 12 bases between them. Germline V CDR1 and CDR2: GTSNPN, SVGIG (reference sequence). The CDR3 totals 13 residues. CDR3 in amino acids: CAWSVKGVGTQYF. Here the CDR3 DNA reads TGTGCCTGGAGTGTAAAGGGGGTAGGGACCCAGTACTTC.

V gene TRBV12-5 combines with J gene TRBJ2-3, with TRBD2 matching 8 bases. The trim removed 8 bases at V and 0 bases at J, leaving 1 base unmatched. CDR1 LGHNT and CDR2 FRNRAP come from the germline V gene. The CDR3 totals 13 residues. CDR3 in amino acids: CASTGGSTDTQYF. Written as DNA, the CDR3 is TGTGCTAGTACGGGAGGGAGCACAGATACGCAGTATTTT.

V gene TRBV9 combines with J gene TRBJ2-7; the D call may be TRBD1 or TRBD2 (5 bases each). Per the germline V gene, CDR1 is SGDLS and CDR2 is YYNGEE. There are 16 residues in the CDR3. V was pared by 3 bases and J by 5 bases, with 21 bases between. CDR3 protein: CASSEEPSVGPDEQYF. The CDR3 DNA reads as TGTGCCAGCAGCGAAGAACCGAGTGTGGGACCAGACGAGCAGTACTTC.

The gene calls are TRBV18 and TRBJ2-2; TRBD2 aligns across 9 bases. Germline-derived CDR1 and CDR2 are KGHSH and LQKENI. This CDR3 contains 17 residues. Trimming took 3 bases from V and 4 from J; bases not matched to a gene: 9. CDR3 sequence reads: CASSPGLAPSGTGELFF. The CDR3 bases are TGTGCCAGCTCACCGGGACTAGCTCCCTCGGGCACCGGGGAGCTGTTTTTT.